Each of the 25 T cell receptor beta chains below was sequenced from the same sample in a study of OX40 agonist ivuxolimab in advanced cancers. Data came from immunoSEQ multiplex PCR; TCRdb stores just in-frame clones and leaves some out. The sample has tens of thousands of clones, about 94% seen once; the top ten hold roughly 0.44%. The material was CD4+ or CD8+ T cells sorted from blood, obtained in a trial of the OX40 agonist ivuxolimab. The receptors originated from an adult with an advanced solid tumor such as melanoma, head and neck, liver or kidney cancer.

This clone was detected only once. This chain uses TRBV27 with TRBJ2-1; 7 nucleotides align to TRBD2. Trimming at V came to 4 bases and at J to 4 bases, leaving 16 bases not matched to a gene. CDR1 is MNHEY, CDR2 SMNVEV, per germline (reference sequence). The CDR3 runs 18 residues. Here the CDR3 reads CASSSLGGTHLGYNEQFF. Written as DNA, the CDR3 is TGTGCCAGCAGTTCATTGGGGGGGACTCACCTTGGGTACAATGAGCAGTTCTTC.

The V gene is TRBV6-6, the J gene TRBJ2-3, with 9 nucleotides matching TRBD2. V gave up 6 bases and J gave up 5 bases; unmatched junction bases: 6. The CDR3 is made up of 14 amino acids. CDR1 and CDR2 (germline): MNHNY, SVGAGI (reference sequence). CDR3 sequence: CASRLAGALDTQYF. Written as DNA, the CDR3 is TGTGCCAGCAGATTAGCGGGAGCGTTAGATACGCAGTATTTT.

The rearrangement joins TRBV2 to TRBJ2-2; a weak D match, TRBD2 (5 bases). V shed 11 bases and J shed 5 bases, with 18 bases lying between them. The germline gives CDR1 SNHLY, CDR2 FYNNEI. The CDR3 runs 14 residues. The CDR3 loop reads CAGVFISGTGELFF. CDR3 coding DNA: TGTGCCGGGGTGTTTATCTCGGGGACCGGGGAGCTGTTTTTT. Variable domain in full (rest from reference TRBV2 and TRBJ2-2): EPEVTQTPSHQVTQMGQEVILRCVPISNHLYFYWYRQILGQKVEFLVSFYNNEISEKSEIFDDQFSVERPDGSNFTLKIRSTKLEDSAMYFCAGVFISGTGELFFGEGSRLTVL.

V gene TRBV7-9 combines with J gene TRBJ2-5, with D unresolved. The CDR3 runs to 13 residues. Germline V lookup: CDR1 SEHNR, CDR2 FQNEAQ (reference sequence). Trimming removed 6 bases at V and 2 bases at J, with 10 bases between. The CDR3 nucleotides read TGTGCCAGCAGGTCCCAGGAACAAGAGACCCAGTACTTC. It specifies CASRSQEQETQYF. Filled out from reference TRBV7-9 and TRBJ2-5, the complete variable domain reads DTGVSQNPRHKITKRGQNVTFRCDPISEHNRLYWYRQTLGQGPEFLTYFQNEAQLEKSRLLSDRFSAERPKGSFSTLEIQRTEQGDSAMYLCASRSQEQETQYFGPGTRLLVL.

This chain links TRBV19 with TRBJ2-7; weak D call: TRBD1 (5 bases). Trimming pared 3 bases from V and 3 bases from J, leaving 18 bases between. The CDR3 is 16 residues long. Germline V lookup: CDR1 LNHDA, CDR2 SQIVND (reference sequence). The chain's CDR3 is CASSMFIQGGIYEQYF. The CDR3 nucleotides read TGTGCCAGTAGTATGTTTATCCAGGGTGGCATCTACGAGCAGTACTTC. The entire variable domain, with the rest obtained from reference TRBV19 and TRBJ2-7, is as follows: DGGITQSPKYLFRKEGQNVTLSCEQNLNHDAMYWYRQDPGQGLRLIYYSQIVNDFQKGDIAEGYSVSREKKESFPLTVTSAQKNPTAFYLCASSMFIQGGIYEQYFGPGTRLTVT.

The genes are TRBV10-3 and TRBJ2-7, with 7 bases that match TRBD2. The germline CDR1 and CDR2 sequences are ENHRY and SYGVKD. The ends lost 0 bases at V and 5 bases at J; junction bases unmatched: 7. This CDR3 region has 15 residues. The CDR3: CAISESRTSGDEQYF. CDR3 bases: TGTGCCATCAGTGAGTCCCGGACTAGTGGTGACGAGCAGTACTTC.

V gene TRBV7-2 combines with J gene TRBJ2-1; 10 positions match TRBD2. The length of the CDR3 is 14 residues. V was clipped by 2 bases and J by 7 bases; unmatched bases: 2. The germline gives CDR1 SGHTA, CDR2 FQGNSA. The CDR3 DNA follows: TGTGCCAGCAGCTTAACTAGCGGGATAAATGAGCAGTTCTTC. Translating gives CASSLTSGINEQFF.

The V gene is TRBV10-3, the J gene TRBJ2-1; perhaps TRBD2 as D (6 bases). Trimming took 7 bases from V and 6 from J, leaving 10 bases between them. The CDR3 sequence is 12 residues long. CDR1 is ENHRY and CDR2 is SYGVKD in the germline V gene. CDR3 residues: CAIMGEVNEQFF. CDR3 DNA: TGTGCCATCATGGGGGAGGTCAATGAGCAGTTCTTC.

The chain uses TRBV25-1 and TRBJ1-6; D not certain. This CDR3 is built from 12 residues. Germline CDR1 reads MGHDK; CDR2 reads SYGVNS. The V end was cut by 6 bases, the J end by 7 bases, with 7 bases between. CDR3 protein: CASRTSNSPLHF. The DNA for the CDR3 is TGTGCCAGCAGAACGTCCAATTCACCCCTCCACTTT.

This clone was counted once. CDR3 DNA sequence: TGCGCCAGCAGCGACCGGACCAGCACTAGCACAGATACGCAGTATTTT. This translates into CASSDRTSTSTDTQYF. The rearrangement joins TRBV5-1 to TRBJ2-3; no reliable D call. This CDR3 spans 16 amino acids. Looked up from germline, CDR1 is SGHRS and CDR2 is YFSETQ. The V end was cut by 4 bases, the J end by 0 bases, with 15 bases between.

The chain recombines TRBV15 with TRBJ1-2; D uncertain. V was cut by 0 bases and J by 5 bases, with 10 bases left in between. Germline V gives CDR1 LNHNV, CDR2 YYDKDF (reference sequence). This CDR3 has 14 amino acids. The CDR3: CATSREREGYGYTF. Written as DNA, the CDR3 is TGTGCCACCAGCAGAGAAAGGGAGGGTTATGGCTACACCTTC.

A single count supports this clone. The DNA for the CDR3 is TGTGCCAGCAGCTTAGGGGACAGGGCCACTGAAGCTTTCTTT. Its translation: CASSLGDRATEAFF. The J gene is TRBJ1-1, the V gene TRBV11-2; TRBD1 aligns across 9 bases. Trimming removed 1 base from V and 4 bases from J; junction bases left unmatched: 1. Germline V gene data show CDR1 as SGHAT and CDR2 as FQNNGV. The CDR3 consists of 14 residues.

The rearrangement uses TRBV6-5 and TRBJ2-1; TRBD1 aligns across 10 bases. This CDR3 comprises 15 residues. Germline CDR1 is MNHEY and CDR2 is SVGAGI. V lost 6 bases and J lost 7; bases outside the gene matches: 9. DNA for the CDR3: TGTGCCAGCAGAAGAGACAGGGGGCTTGGGAATGAGCAGTTCTTC. Its translation: CASRRDRGLGNEQFF.

The genes are TRBV7-2 and TRBJ2-3, with D hard to call. The CDR3 extends over 16 amino acids. Germline V gene sequence: CDR1 SGHTA, CDR2 FQGNSA. V was pared by 3 bases and J by 6 bases, with 19 bases between. The CDR3 bases are TGTGCCAGCAGCTTCCAGCGAGGTCTTAAGGCGGATACGCAGTATTTT. Protein sequence: CASSFQRGLKADTQYF.

The chain has TRBV6-1 and TRBJ2-6; D remains unclear. Germline V gene sequence: CDR1 MNHNS, CDR2 SASEGT. V was cut by 2 bases and J by 0 bases, with 8 bases left in between. CDR3 length equals 16 residues. The CDR3 nucleotides read TGTGCCAGCAGTGAACAGGCAACCTCTGGGGCCAACGTCCTGACTTTC. This translates into CASSEQATSGANVLTF.

CDR3 loop: CASSPPLEDKARYEQYF. The CDR3 DNA sequence: TGTGCCAGCAGCCCTCCATTGGAGGATAAGGCAAGGTACGAGCAGTACTTC. V and J are TRBV7-9 and TRBJ2-7, with D tentatively TRBD2 (5 bases). The germline V and J ends were trimmed by 5 bases and 4 bases, with 24 bases remaining between them. Per the germline V gene, CDR1 is SEHNR and CDR2 is FQNEAQ (reference sequence). The CDR3 consists of 17 residues.

V is TRBV4-1 and J is TRBJ2-2; D is possibly TRBD2 (7 bases). Germline loops: CDR1 MGHRA, CDR2 YSYEKL. The CDR3 totals 17 residues. The V end lost 5 bases, the J end lost 5 bases, and 21 bases lay between the germline ends. Written as DNA, the CDR3 is TGCGCCAGCAGCTACACAGCGGGAAGGAGGGGGACCGGGGAGCTGTTTTTT. This translates into CASSYTAGRRGTGELFF.

This clone showed up just once. This chain joins TRBV18 and TRBJ1-5, with no clear D. This CDR3 is 16 amino acids long. Trimming removed 3 bases at V and 4 bases at J, with 16 bases between. The germline CDR1 and CDR2 sequences are KGHSH and LQKENI. The CDR3 DNA sequence: TGTGCCAGCTCACCTGGAACAGAAGTGTTAAATCAGCCCCAGCATTTT. Amino acid sequence: CASSPGTEVLNQPQHF.

The J gene is TRBJ2-1, the V gene TRBV7-6, with a tentative D call TRBD2 (6 bases). The V and J ends lost 4 bases and 9 bases respectively, with 31 bases between them. This CDR3 has 19 amino acids. CDR1 and CDR2 (germline): SGHVS, FNYEAQ. The CDR3 coding sequence is TGTGCCAGCAGCTCACGCGATTCCGGGACTGTTGGGGAGCGGGCTGAGCAGTTCTTC. Protein: CASSSRDSGTVGERAEQFF.

This clone has only a few counts. This chain connects TRBV19 to TRBJ2-5, with 9 bases matching TRBD2. Germline CDR1 and CDR2: LNHDA and SQIVND (reference sequence). CDR3 length: 13 residues. With V trimmed by 5 bases and J by 4 bases, 2 bases remained unmatched. This CDR3 reads CASSPSGIETQYF. DNA for the CDR3: TGTGCCAGTAGTCCTAGCGGGATAGAGACCCAGTACTTC.

The chain has TRBV29-1 and TRBJ2-7, with TRBD1 matching 8 bases. The CDR3 runs 13 residues. V lost 7 bases, J lost 3 bases, and 8 bases stayed unmatched. CDR1 is SQVTM and CDR2 is ANQGSEA in the germline V gene. The CDR3 loop is CSARQGAYYEQYF. Here the CDR3 DNA reads TGCAGCGCGAGGCAGGGGGCTTACTACGAGCAGTACTTC.

The CDR3 DNA reads as TGTGCCAGCACAGGGAGCGGCACAGATACGCAGTATTTT. This gives the protein CASTGSGTDTQYF. The chain links TRBV6-6 to TRBJ2-3; tentatively, D is TRBD1 or TRBD2 (5 bases each). Germline-derived CDR1 and CDR2 are MNHNY and SVGAGI (reference sequence). Deletions cut 7 bases from V and 1 base from J, with 9 bases between. CDR3 length: 13 residues.

The rearrangement joins TRBV11-1 to TRBJ1-1; weak D call: TRBD1 (5 bases). V gave up 1 base and J gave up 6 bases, with 15 bases separating them. Per germline, CDR1 SGHAT and CDR2 FQDESV (reference sequence). The CDR3 is made up of 15 amino acids. The DNA of the CDR3 is TGTGCCAGCAGCTTAGATCGGGTTTCGGGGGCTGAAGCTTTCTTT. Protein sequence: CASSLDRVSGAEAFF.

This chain connects TRBV7-5 to TRBJ2-7; the D call TRBD2 from the table was never checked on the DNA. TRBV7-5 has pseudogene status. This CDR3 has 15 amino acids. CDR3 in DNA: TGTGTCAGAAGCTTTCCTCGGGAGAGCCTCTACGAGCAGTACTTC. The encoded protein is CVRSFPRESLYEQYF.

The V gene is TRBV7-9, the J gene TRBJ1-1; TRBD1 matches at 7 bases. The CDR3 covers 14 residues. J lost 1 base, V lost 6 bases, and 5 bases had no gene match. Germline V gives CDR1 SEHNR, CDR2 FQNEAQ (reference sequence). The CDR3 protein is CASRPDRTNTEAFF. CDR3 nucleotide sequence: TGTGCCAGCAGGCCGGACAGGACGAACACTGAAGCTTTCTTT.